This T cell receptor (beta chain) was retrieved from a study of cytomegalovirus exposure and HLA in healthy donors. With V trimmed by 2 bases and J by 2 bases, 2 bases remained unmatched. The germline V gene encodes CDR1 SQVTM and CDR2 ANQGSEA. The CDR3 has 14 amino acids. This PCR relied on a set of 60 Vbeta primers and 13 Jbeta primers. Produced via immunoSEQ multiplex PCR; TCRdb's table is partial and in-frame only. This sample's table reports approximately 45,000 clones. The sample comprised PBMCs. The J gene is TRBJ2-1, the V gene TRBV29-1, with TRBD2 matching 8 bases. The receptor comes from a male donor in good health and CMV-seronegative. CDR3 DNA sequence: TGCAGCGTTGAACCGGGAGGGCCCTACAATGAGCAGTTCTTC. Encoded protein: CSVEPGGPYNEQFF.